Listed here are 32 T cell receptor beta chains from one sample, sequenced in a study of shared clonotypes between healthy human individuals. Only in-frame clones appear in the TCRdb table, and some are missing; sequencing was by immunoSEQ multiplex PCR. The sample has about 980,000 clones; 70% to 85% are singletons. Input material: memory CD4+ T cells sorted from blood. As for subset: CD45RA-negative fraction. The receptor source for this set is a man younger than 35 in good health.

This clone was found a few times. The chain links TRBV10-3 to TRBJ1-6; 10 bases are a match to TRBD1. Trimming took 10 bases from V and 9 from J; bases not matched to a gene: 6. The CDR3 consists of 13 residues. From germline, CDR1 is ENHRY and CDR2 SYGVKD. CDR3 bases: TGTGCCAGCGGGACAGGGGTGGGTTCACCCCTCCACTTT. This translates into CASGTGVGSPLHF.

This clone was detected only a few times. V is TRBV7-2 and J is TRBJ1-6; tentative D call: TRBD1 (5 bases). V dropped 0 bases and J dropped 8 bases, with 11 bases sitting between them. The CDR3 contains 15 residues. Germline V gene lookup returns CDR1 SGHTA and CDR2 FQGNSA. The CDR3 is CASSLAGTDYSPLHF. The CDR3 DNA is TGTGCCAGCAGCTTAGCCGGGACGGATTATTCACCCCTCCACTTT.

The table lists this clone with a few counts. V usage is TRBV4-1 and J usage is TRBJ2-2, with 7 bases fitting TRBD1. Germline CDR1 is MGHRA and CDR2 is YSYEKL. Trimming removed 0 bases from V and 3 bases from J; junction bases left unmatched: 4. The CDR3 contains 16 residues. The CDR3 nucleotides read TGCGCCAGCAGCCAAGATTGGGACAGCTACACCGGGGAGCTGTTTTTT. Translating gives CASSQDWDSYTGELFF.

The chain carries TRBV30 and TRBJ1-2; TRBD1 matches 8 bases. The ends lost 4 bases at V and 7 bases at J; junction bases unmatched: 11. The germline V gene encodes CDR1 GTSNPN and CDR2 SVGIG (reference sequence). CDR3 size: 14 residues. For the CDR3, the DNA is TGTGCCTGGACAGGGGGCAGGCTAAGGAGTGGCTACACCTTC. This translates into CAWTGGRLRSGYTF.

The V and J genes are TRBV7-9 and TRBJ2-7; no definite D call. The V and J ends lost 6 bases and 5 bases respectively, with 11 bases between them. Germline CDR1 SEHNR, CDR2 FQNEAQ (reference sequence). The CDR3 covers 12 residues. CDR3 nucleotides: TGTGCCAGCAGATCGACCCCCCACGAGCAGTACTTC. This encodes CASRSTPHEQYF. Using reference TRBV7-9 and TRBJ2-7 for the parts outside the CDR3, the full variable domain is DTGVSQNPRHKITKRGQNVTFRCDPISEHNRLYWYRQTLGQGPEFLTYFQNEAQLEKSRLLSDRFSAERPKGSFSTLEIQRTEQGDSAMYLCASRSTPHEQYFGPGTRLTVT.

The rearrangement uses TRBV7-9 and TRBJ2-7; no clear D gene. CDR1 is SEHNR and CDR2 is FQNEAQ in the germline V gene (reference sequence). The V end lost 6 bases, the J end lost 0 bases, and 6 bases lay between the germline ends. The CDR3 sequence is 12 residues long. In nucleotides, the CDR3 is TGTGCCAGCAGTCGGTTCTCCTACGAGCAGTACTTC. Translating it yields CASSRFSYEQYF.

This clone was recorded a few times. The J gene is TRBJ1-4, the V gene TRBV2, with TRBD1 matching 7 bases. The V gene end was trimmed by 3 bases and the J gene end by 5 bases; junction bases not matched to a gene: 6. The CDR3 sequence is 15 residues long. The germline V gene has CDR1 SNHLY and CDR2 FYNNEI. CDR3 region: CASSDIQGGNEKLFF. The CDR3 region has the DNA TGTGCCAGCAGTGACATTCAGGGGGGAAATGAAAAACTGTTTTTT.

Points on this clone: The sample contains more than one DNA sequence encoding this CDR3. The V call is TRBV2, the J call TRBJ2-7; 8 nucleotides line up with TRBD1. V gave up 5 bases and J gave up 6 bases; unmatched junction bases: 3. The CDR3 loop spans 12 amino acids. Germline V lookup: CDR1 SNHLY, CDR2 FYNNEI. CDR3 loop: CASSLTGAEQYF. The CDR3 nucleotides are TGTGCCAGCAGTTTGACAGGGGCCGAGCAGTACTTC. Using reference TRBV2 and TRBJ2-7 for the parts outside the CDR3, the full variable domain is EPEVTQTPSHQVTQMGQEVILRCVPISNHLYFYWYRQILGQKVEFLVSFYNNEISEKSEIFDDQFSVERPDGSNFTLKIRSTKLEDSAMYFCASSLTGAEQYFGPGTRLTVT.

CDR3 DNA sequence: TGCGCCAGCAGCTTGGAAGGCGGGGGGGCCGATGAGCAGTTCTTC. Translating it yields CASSLEGGGADEQFF. This chain links TRBV5-1 with TRBJ2-1; 9 bases are shared with TRBD2. The V segment lost 0 bases and the J segment 8 bases; nucleotides outside the gene matches: 6. Germline-derived CDR1 and CDR2 are SGHRS and YFSETQ. This CDR3 has 15 residues.

This sequence joins TRBV9 and TRBJ2-2; the match to TRBD1 covers 7 bases. The CDR3 contains 16 residues. V lost 3 bases, J lost 0 bases, and 5 bases stayed unmatched. Germline CDR1 reads SGDLS; CDR2 reads YYNGEE. CDR3: CASSAQGTANTGELFF. CDR3 DNA: TGTGCCAGCAGCGCCCAGGGGACAGCGAACACCGGGGAGCTGTTTTTT. Full variable domain (outside the CDR3, taken from reference TRBV9 and TRBJ2-2): DSGVTQTPKHLITATGQRVTLRCSPRSGDLSVYWYQQSLDQGLQFLIQYYNGEERAKGNILERFSAQQFPDLHSELNLSSLELGDSALYFCASSAQGTANTGELFFGEGSRLTVL.

A few counts support this clone. The gene calls are TRBV30 and TRBJ2-2, with TRBD1 as a possible D gene (5 bases). Germline V gene data show CDR1 as GTSNPN and CDR2 as SVGIG (reference sequence). The length of the CDR3 is 11 residues. V lost 3 bases and J 10 bases, leaving 9 bases between the germline ends. The CDR3 is CAWRGPVELFF. In nucleotides, the CDR3 is TGTGCCTGGAGGGGGCCGGTGGAGCTGTTTTTT.

This clone appeared a single time. The V gene is TRBV7-2, the J gene TRBJ1-2, with D uncertain. Trimming took off 2 bases at V and 5 bases at J, with 9 bases between the two ends. The germline V gene encodes CDR1 SGHTA and CDR2 FQGNSA. The CDR3 is 13 residues long. The CDR3 DNA reads as TGTGCCAGCAGCTTACCAACGGTGTATGGCTACACCTTC. It specifies CASSLPTVYGYTF.

This rearrangement joins TRBV5-1 to TRBJ1-6, with 7 bases lining up with TRBD1. Germline V gives CDR1 SGHRS, CDR2 YFSETQ. CDR3 length equals 13 residues. Trimming at V came to 6 bases and at J to 7 bases, leaving 4 bases not matched to a gene. The chain's CDR3 is CASKGAGNSPLHF. Here the CDR3 DNA reads TGCGCCAGCAAGGGGGCAGGGAATTCACCCCTCCACTTT.

V usage is TRBV28 and J usage is TRBJ1-2; TRBD1 might be the D (5 bases). Germline V gene sequence: CDR1 MDHEN, CDR2 SYDVKM. With 6 bases removed from V and 6 bases from J, the gap between germline ends came to 14 bases. The CDR3 consists of 13 residues. The CDR3 here is CASSPPRTNGYTF. The CDR3 bases are TGTGCCAGCAGCCCCCCCCGGACAAATGGCTACACCTTC.

The chain links TRBV7-9 to TRBJ2-3, with D possibly being TRBD1 (6 bases). Looked up from germline, CDR1 is SEHNR and CDR2 is FQNEAQ (reference sequence). The CDR3 runs to 15 residues. V dropped 5 bases and J dropped 6 bases, with 18 bases sitting between them. The CDR3 nucleotides are TGTGCCAGCAGCCCACAGGGTACGAAAACCGATACGCAGTATTTT. Its translation: CASSPQGTKTDTQYF. Supplemented by reference TRBV7-9 and TRBJ2-3, the full variable domain reads DTGVSQNPRHKITKRGQNVTFRCDPISEHNRLYWYRQTLGQGPEFLTYFQNEAQLEKSRLLSDRFSAERPKGSFSTLEIQRTEQGDSAMYLCASSPQGTKTDTQYFGPGTRLTVL.

The chain recombines TRBV5-6 with TRBJ2-5, with a tentative D call TRBD1 (6 bases). The ends were cut back, 5 bases at V and 0 bases at J, with 14 bases in the middle. CDR1 and CDR2 from the germline V gene are SGHDT and YYEEEE. There are 15 residues in the CDR3. In DNA, the CDR3 is TGTGCCAGCAGTCGGACAGAGGGGTACCAAGAGACCCAGTACTTC. Its translation is CASSRTEGYQETQYF.

This chain connects TRBV6-1 to TRBJ1-6, with a possible D match to TRBD1 (6 bases). Germline-derived CDR1 and CDR2 are MNHNS and SASEGT. The CDR3 covers 15 residues. V lost 4 bases and J 7 bases, leaving 14 bases between the germline ends. The CDR3, as DNA: TGTGCCAGCAGTGGGGAGGGGAGGGGGAATTCACCCCTCCACTTT. Residues: CASSGEGRGNSPLHF.

CDR3 nucleotides: TGTGCCAGCTCCGAAAGCCGGGACGGTGGACTTGGCTACACCTTC. It is translated as CASSESRDGGLGYTF. The chain carries TRBV18 and TRBJ1-2; weak D call: TRBD1 (5 bases). The CDR3 is made up of 15 amino acids. CDR1 and CDR2 from the germline V gene are KGHSH and LQKENI. The V end was cut by 6 bases, the J end by 7 bases, with 21 bases between.

The J gene is TRBJ1-1, the V gene TRBV10-3; D remains unclear. The germline V gene has CDR1 ENHRY and CDR2 SYGVKD. Trimming pared 3 bases from V and 3 bases from J, leaving 11 bases between. The CDR3 totals 14 residues. CDR3 residues: CAISERDGDTEAFF. The CDR3, as DNA: TGTGCCATCAGTGAACGGGATGGGGACACTGAAGCTTTCTTT.

V is TRBV27 and J is TRBJ1-4, with TRBD1 as a possible D gene (6 bases). CDR3 length: 14 residues. CDR1 is MNHEY and CDR2 is SMNVEV in the germline V gene (reference sequence). V lost 3 bases to trimming and J lost 8 bases, with 13 bases between them. CDR3 protein: CASSFGGPGEKLFF. CDR3 DNA sequence: TGTGCCAGCAGTTTTGGGGGGCCCGGAGAAAAACTGTTTTTT.

This clone showed up just a few times. This rearrangement joins TRBV7-9 to TRBJ1-4; D not certain. In germline, CDR1 is SEHNR, CDR2 FQNEAQ (reference sequence). This CDR3 spans 16 amino acids. The germline V and J ends were trimmed by 5 bases and 4 bases, with 17 bases remaining between them. This chain's CDR3 is CASSPDGRWGNEKLFF. CDR3 DNA sequence: TGTGCCAGCAGCCCTGACGGGAGGTGGGGTAATGAAAAACTGTTTTTT.

This chain links TRBV6-6 with TRBJ1-5; D perhaps matches TRBD1 (6 bases). Between the trimmed V and J ends, which lost 4 bases and 5 bases, there was a span of 15 bases. CDR1 and CDR2 (germline): MNHNY, SVGAGI (reference sequence). CDR3 length equals 15 residues. CDR3: CASSSGDGSDQPQHF. CDR3 coding DNA: TGTGCCAGCAGTTCAGGGGACGGCAGCGATCAGCCCCAGCATTTT.

The chain recombines TRBV19 with TRBJ1-1; D gene unclear. The ends were cut back, 6 bases at V and 0 bases at J, with 14 bases in the middle. This CDR3 has 15 residues. CDR1 is LNHDA, CDR2 SQIVND, per germline (reference sequence). The CDR3 DNA follows: TGTGCCAGTAGGAAAAAGGACGGGCTGAACACTGAAGCTTTCTTT. Residues: CASRKKDGLNTEAFF.

The sample holds one count of this clone. This sequence joins TRBV7-3 and TRBJ1-6, with TRBD1 identical over 8 bases. The CDR3 spans 14 residues. Germline V lookup: CDR1 SGHTA, CDR2 FQGTGA. Germline trimming cut 5 bases from V and 5 bases from J; bases unmatched to any gene: 2. The CDR3 bases are TGTGCCAGCAGCCGGACAGGGAATAATTCACCCCTCCACTTT. Protein: CASSRTGNNSPLHF. Looking up the rest from reference TRBV7-3 and TRBJ1-6 gives the full variable domain: GAGVSQTPSNKVTEKGKYVELRCDPISGHTALYWYRQSLGQGPEFLIYFQGTGAADDSGLPNDRFFAVRPEGSVSTLKIQRTERGDSAVYLCASSRTGNNSPLHFGNGTRLTVT.

The V gene is TRBV5-4, the J gene TRBJ2-6; 7 bases agree with TRBD1. CDR3 length: 15 amino acids. Germline trimming cut 4 bases from V and 5 bases from J; bases unmatched to any gene: 6. Germline assignment: CDR1 SGHNT and CDR2 YYREEE (reference sequence). CDR3 DNA sequence: TGTGCCAGCAGCGTTGACAGGGCTCGGGCCAACGTCCTGACTTTC. It codes for CASSVDRARANVLTF.

In this sample, this clone turned up a few times. The chain couples TRBV6-5 to TRBJ1-1; possibly TRBD1 for D (6 bases). Trimming shortened V by 6 bases and J by 1 base, and 12 bases separated the two germline ends. This CDR3 contains 14 residues. Germline V gene data show CDR1 as MNHEY and CDR2 as SVGAGI. CDR3 sequence reads: CASRGGTKNTEAFF. In nucleotides, the CDR3 is TGTGCCAGCAGGGGGGGCACAAAGAACACTGAAGCTTTCTTT.

This clone was picked up one time. No conserved phenylalanine or tryptophan is present at the end of the CDR3, so a read error is the likely explanation. It is unclear where the CDR3 begins or ends on the DNA, so no DNA is shown, and the CDR3 is as TCRdb lists it. The chain carries TRBV6-1 and TRBJ2-7; no DNA check was done on the table's D call, TRBD2. The CDR3 totals 15 residues, both ends included. The germline CDR1 and CDR2 sequences are MNHNS and SASEGT. The CDR3 here is CASSEASLQLNFTSG.

The rearrangement joins TRBV16 to TRBJ1-2; 7 nucleotides agree with TRBD1. V lost 0 bases, J lost 7 bases, and 8 bases stayed unmatched. Germline V gives CDR1 KGHSY, CDR2 FQNENV. CDR3 length: 15 amino acids. CDR3 loop: CASSQSGQGVGGYTF. CDR3 nucleotide sequence: TGTGCCAGCAGCCAATCCGGGCAGGGGGTAGGTGGCTACACCTTC.

This clone was seen a few times. The chain couples TRBV15 to TRBJ1-3; no firm D call. The CDR3 is 16 amino acids. Germline V gene lookup returns CDR1 LNHNV and CDR2 YYDKDF (reference sequence). The V end lost 5 bases, the J end lost 1 base, and 15 bases lay between the germline ends. The CDR3 DNA reads as TGTGCCACCAGCCCTAGGCGTGGAAATTCTGGAAACACCATATATTTT. It encodes CATSPRRGNSGNTIYF.

The CDR3 reads CASRQHRDSNSPLHF. The DNA of the CDR3 is TGTGCCAGCAGGCAGCACCGGGACAGTAATTCACCCCTCCACTTT. V and J are TRBV6-5 and TRBJ1-6; TRBD1 matches 7 bases. The CDR3 loop spans 15 amino acids. With 6 bases clipped from V and 6 bases from J, the junction kept 8 bases outside the gene matches. Germline V gene sequence: CDR1 MNHEY, CDR2 SVGAGI.

The genes are TRBV6-5 and TRBJ2-7; D not certain. Trimming removed 0 bases at V and 3 bases at J, with 12 bases between. Per germline, CDR1 MNHEY and CDR2 SVGAGI. This CDR3 comprises 15 residues. In nucleotides, the CDR3 is TGTGCCAGCAGTTACTCGGTGGGAAAGAGCTACGAGCAGTACTTC. It translates to CASSYSVGKSYEQYF.

Comment on this clone: A clone one base away is much larger, so this may be a read error. This chain uses TRBV19 with TRBJ2-7; the match to TRBD1 covers 9 bases. The junction had 0 bases not matched to a gene; V was cut back by 3 bases and J by 0 bases. The CDR3 length is 14 residues. Germline-derived CDR1 and CDR2 are LNHDA and SQIVND (reference sequence). The CDR3 DNA reads as TGTGCCAGTAGTATGACAGGGGGCTCCTACGAGCAGTACTTC. Translating it yields CASSMTGGSYEQYF.